Listed below are T cell receptor beta chains from one sample, sequenced in a study of technical replicates of blood from a handful of donors. TCRdb's table, derived via immunoSEQ multiplex PCR, lists solely in-frame clones and lacks some. Of more than 75,000 clones in the sample, 85% to 95% were seen once. Specimen: T cells isolated from PBMCs. These receptor sequences come from a human donor in good health. Each CDR3 is given with its conserved first and last residue. The order of the fields is clone size, J gene, V gene, D gene, CDR3 DNA, CDR3 protein. D genes are given only for firm matches. The listing skips clone size in some rows; elsewhere it reads once, few, many or a size class.

NA | TRBJ2-3 | TRBV6-5 | NA | TGTGCCAGCGGCCTCGGGGATACGCAGTATTTT | CASGLGDTQYF
once | TRBJ2-5 | TRBV6-5 | NA | TGTGCCAGCAGTTACTCTTTGCTGCCTAGGCAAGAGACCCAGTACTTC | CASSYSLLPRQETQYF
NA | TRBJ1-1 | TRBV7-2 | NA | TGTGCCAGCAGCTTAGGACAGTTGAACACTGAAGCTTTCTTT | CASSLGQLNTEAFF
NA | TRBJ1-4 | TRBV18 | NA | TGTGCCAGCTCACCAACCCCCCAGAATGAAAAACTGTTTTTT | CASSPTPQNEKLFF
once | TRBJ2-5 | TRBV19 | NA | TGTGCCAGTAGTGTATTTAGCGGCCAAGAGACCCAGTACTTC | CASSVFSGQETQYF
NA | TRBJ2-2 | TRBV27 | TRBD2 | TGTGCCAGCCGAGGACTAGCGGGTAACACCGGGGAGCTGTTTTTT | CASRGLAGNTGELFF
NA | TRBJ2-1 | TRBV28 | NA | TGTGCCAGCAGTTTATGGGGGAGAAGCTACAATGAGCAGTTCTTC | CASSLWGRSYNEQFF
NA | TRBJ2-7 | TRBV14 | NA | TGTGCCAGCAGCCCAGATTCCCGGGACAACTTCTACGAGCAGTACTTC | CASSPDSRDNFYEQYF
NA | TRBJ1-5 | TRBV27 | NA | TGTGCCAGCAGTGATTCGACCGGGACAAATAGCAATCAGCCCCAGCATTTT | CASSDSTGTNSNQPQHF
NA | TRBJ2-5 | TRBV28 | NA | TGTGCCAGCAGTGCGAACCAGGGTCCAAGAGGCCAAGAGACCCAGTACTTC | CASSANQGPRGQETQYF
NA | TRBJ1-2 | TRBV7-9 | NA | TGTGCCAGCAGCCCAGGACAGCACACTAACTATGGCTACACCTTC | CASSPGQHTNYGYTF
NA | TRBJ2-2 | TRBV9 | NA | TGTGCCAGCAGCGTTGGACACAACACCGGGGAGCTGTTTTTT | CASSVGHNTGELFF
NA | TRBJ2-7 | TRBV29-1 | NA | TGCAGCGCTTCCACAGGGTCCTACGAGCAGTACTTC | CSASTGSYEQYF
NA | TRBJ1-1 | TRBV7-9 | TRBD1 | TGTGCCAGCAGTCCTGGGACAGAAAGACTTGAAGCTTTCTTT | CASSPGTERLEAFF
NA | TRBJ1-3 | TRBV4-2 | NA | TGTGCCAGCAGCCTGGGACGGGGCCAGGGAGGGTCTGGAAACACCATATATTTT | CASSLGRGQGGSGNTIYF
NA | TRBJ2-1 | TRBV9 | NA | TGTGCCAGCAGCGCTAGGCACAATGAGCAGTTCTTC | CASSARHNEQFF
once | TRBJ1-2 | TRBV5-8 | NA | TGTGCCAGCAGCCCAAGGACAGATGGCTACACCTTC | CASSPRTDGYTF
once | TRBJ2-7 | TRBV5-4 | TRBD2 | TGTGCCAGCAGCCGTAGCGGGGGGCCATACTACGAGCAGTACTTC | CASSRSGGPYYEQYF
NA | TRBJ2-3 | TRBV10-1 | NA | TGCGCCAGCAGTGAAGTAGGGGGTAATACGCAGTATTTT | CASSEVGGNTQYF
NA | TRBJ1-2 | TRBV11-2 | TRBD1 | TGTGCCAGCAGCTTAGGACTCCGGGACAGGGGGCTTGGCTACACCTTC | CASSLGLRDRGLGYTF
NA | TRBJ2-1 | TRBV7-2 | TRBD2 | TGTGCCAGCGTTCGTGTGGGAGGGAGCTCCTACAATGAGCAGTTCTTC | CASVRVGGSSYNEQFF
NA | TRBJ2-7 | TRBV7-9 | NA | TGTGCCAGCAGCCTGGGGGACAAGGGCTACGAGCAGTACTTC | CASSLGDKGYEQYF
NA | TRBJ2-1 | TRBV7-9 | NA | TGTGCCAGCACCTATCAGTTCTTC | CASTYQFF
NA | TRBJ2-4 | TRBV6-5 | NA | TGTGCCAGCAGTGCCCCCGGGAGAAACATTCAGTACTTC | CASSAPGRNIQYF
NA | TRBJ2-5 | TRBV7-9 | NA | TGTGCCAGCAGCCTAGTCGGGGTAGCGGTCGGGATTGAGACCCAGTACTTC | CASSLVGVAVGIETQYF
NA | TRBJ2-7 | TRBV4-1 | TRBD2 | TGCGCCAGCGGACCGGGACTAACCTACGAGCAGTACTTC | CASGPGLTYEQYF
NA | TRBJ1-6 | TRBV30 | NA | TGTGCCTGGAGTTCCGCGGGGAATAATTCACCCCTCCACTTT | CAWSSAGNNSPLHF
NA | TRBJ1-6 | TRBV2 | NA | TGTGCCAGCAGTGAGCAGGGACTTGGTGTTTCACCCCTCCACTTT | CASSEQGLGVSPLHF
NA | TRBJ2-5 | TRBV11-2 | NA | TGTGCCAGCAGCTTAGTTCAGACAGGTCTTGCTGAGACCCAGTACTTC | CASSLVQTGLAETQYF
NA | TRBJ2-1 | TRBV10-3 | TRBD2 | TGTGCCATCAGTTCCCGGCGGGGCGGGAGCTCCTACAATGAGCAGTTCTTC | CAISSRRGGSSYNEQFF
NA | TRBJ1-2 | TRBV27 | TRBD1 | TGTGCCAGCAGTTTATCCGACAGGGGTGAGAGGTATGGGGGCTACACCTTC | CASSLSDRGERYGGYTF
NA | TRBJ1-3 | TRBV5-1 | NA | TGCGCCAGCAGCTCCACAGGAGACTCTGGAAACACCATATATTTT | CASSSTGDSGNTIYF
NA | TRBJ2-1 | TRBV29-1 | TRBD1 | TGCAGCGTCCCGGGACAGGGTTCGGTGATAAATGAGCAGTTCTTC | CSVPGQGSVINEQFF
NA | TRBJ2-1 | TRBV19 | NA | TGTGCCAGTAGTGTCTCCCGCGGGACGGTGACAACCGAGCAGTTCTTC | CASSVSRGTVTTEQFF
NA | TRBJ1-2 | TRBV27 | NA | TGTGCCAGCAGCTTTTCTTGGGAACAGGGTTATGGCTACACCTTC | CASSFSWEQGYGYTF
NA | TRBJ1-5 | TRBV9 | NA | TGTGCCAGCAGCGTAGATGGGGCTAACCAGCCCCAGCATTTT | CASSVDGANQPQHF
NA | TRBJ2-7 | TRBV7-8 | NA | TGTGCCAGCAGCTTAGCGTACGAGTACGAGCAGTACTTC | CASSLAYEYEQYF
NA | TRBJ1-1 | TRBV19 | TRBD1 | TGTGCCAGTAGTTTTGGGACAGTTAACACTGAAGCTTTCTTT | CASSFGTVNTEAFF
NA | TRBJ1-2 | TRBV2 | NA | TGTGCCAGCAAGGAGGGTTGGAAGGATGGCTACACCTTC | CASKEGWKDGYTF
NA | TRBJ2-1 | TRBV10-3 | NA | TGTGCCATCAGTGAGGTTACTCCCCCCGGGCAGTTCTTC | CAISEVTPPGQFF
NA | TRBJ2-4 | TRBV6-1 | NA | TGTGCCAGCAGTGATGGAGGGGTCAAAAACATTCAGTACTTC | CASSDGGVKNIQYF
NA | TRBJ1-5 | TRBV2 | TRBD1 | TGTGCCAGCAGTACCGGGACAGGGATTCTTCAGCCCCAGCATTTT | CASSTGTGILQPQHF
NA | TRBJ2-7 | TRBV4-1 | TRBD1 | TGCGCCAGCAGCCAAGCTTCCGGGACAGGGGCCTTCTACGAGCAGTACTTC | CASSQASGTGAFYEQYF
once | TRBJ1-3 | TRBV29-1 | NA | TGCAGCGTTGAAGATTCGACAAGAGGAAACACCATATATTTT | CSVEDSTRGNTIYF
NA | TRBJ2-1 | TRBV27 | TRBD1 | TGTGCCAGCAGCCGGGACAGGGTTTTCGACAATGAGCAGTTCTTC | CASSRDRVFDNEQFF
NA | TRBJ1-3 | TRBV7-9 | TRBD1 | TGTGCCAGCAGCTCCCACGACAGGGTTAGTGGAAACACCATATATTTT | CASSSHDRVSGNTIYF